The 22 T cell receptor beta chains reported below all come from one sample, sequenced in a study of tumor-infiltrating lymphocytes in primary liver carcinoma. Starting from 400 to 500 ng of total RNA, TCR beta cDNA was produced with a primer in the constant region. A slightly modified ARM-PCR protocol with three nested multiplex PCR rounds produced these TCR beta libraries. Use of TRBV1-TRBV30 forward primers with a C-beta reverse primer characterized the first two PCR rounds, which lasted 10 cycles each. One entry per CDR3 protein, called by TCRdb with MiXCR from the multiplex PCR reads. Counted here are about 48,000 distinct CDR3 sequences, about 70% occurring once; the ten biggest clones make up about 25%. Co-extracted RNA and DNA came from approximately 20-30 mg of unsorted bulk tissue. The source material was liver tumor tissue from sampling region 3. Subset described: tumor region T3, left-lateral pole. Source of these receptors: a man aged 40-50 years with primary liver carcinoma and hepatitis B virus infection.

About this clonotype: This may be a read error: a much more frequent sequence differs by one nucleotide. V and J are TRBV5-1 and TRBJ2-3; 7 bases are shared with TRBD2. The CDR3 has 16 amino acids. The germline V gene has CDR1 SGHRS and CDR2 YFSETQ. Losses at the gene ends were 3 bases for V and 3 bases for J; bases not matched to a gene: 10. The CDR3 DNA sequence: TGCGCCAGCAGCTATAGAGGGAGGGATTCTACAGATACGCAGTATTTT. Translating gives CASSYRGRDSTDTQYF.

In this sample, this clonotype turned up once. In this CDR3 the conserved last residue, phenylalanine or tryptophan, is missing, so a read error is likely. Because the CDR3's place on the DNA is in doubt, the DNA is left out and the CDR3 is given as listed by TCRdb. The chain carries TRBV29-1 and TRBJ2-7; the table's D call of TRBD1 was not tested on the DNA. The CDR3 is 14 amino acids in total, end residues counted. CDR1 and CDR2 (germline): SQVTM, ANQGSEA. CDR3 in amino acids: CSAGAGTGDNEQYL.

This clonotype was counted only a few times. This chain uses TRBV18 with TRBJ2-1; a possible D gene is TRBD2 (6 bases). Germline CDR1 is KGHSH and CDR2 is LQKENI. The CDR3 runs to 11 residues. V lost 7 bases and J lost 7, with 8 bases in between. CDR3 residues: CASWEVNEQFF. The CDR3, as DNA: TGTGCCAGCTGGGAGGTGAATGAGCAGTTCTTC.

Concerning this clonotype: Since no conserved phenylalanine or tryptophan closes the CDR3, a read error is the likely cause. Because the CDR3's place on the DNA is in doubt, the DNA is left out and the CDR3 is given as listed by TCRdb. The chain recombines TRBV6-5 with TRBJ2-1; TRBD2, the table's D call, lacks a check against the DNA. The germline CDR1 and CDR2 sequences are MNHEY and SVGAGI. Ends included, the CDR3 has 15 residues. This chain's CDR3 is CASSYSSTSGSRKFY.

The chain couples TRBV6-6 to TRBJ2-5, with a possible D match to TRBD2 (6 bases). V lost 5 bases, J lost 4 bases, and 20 bases lay in between. The germline gives CDR1 MNHNY, CDR2 SVGAGI (reference sequence). The CDR3 totals 16 residues. CDR3 sequence: CASSAKTNGSLETQYF. The DNA for the CDR3 is TGTGCCAGCAGTGCCAAGACTAACGGGAGTTTAGAGACCCAGTACTTC.

Regarding this clonotype: This may be a read error, as it is one base from a much larger clone. The V and J genes are TRBV28 and TRBJ2-3; 7 bases match TRBD2. After removal of 7 bases from V and 4 bases from J, the junction contained 8 bases not matched to a gene. The germline V gene encodes CDR1 MDHEN and CDR2 SYDVKM. The CDR3 spans 14 residues. The CDR3 DNA is TGTGCCAGCACCGGGAGCGGGATGGCAGATACGCAGTATTTT. This translates into CASTGSGMADTQYF.

The chain is built from TRBV7-3 and TRBJ2-2, with TRBD2 matching over 7 bases. Germline V gene sequence: CDR1 SGHTA, CDR2 FQGTGA. This CDR3 is built from 12 residues. J lost 12 bases, V lost 5 bases, and 6 bases had no gene match. The CDR3 loop is CASSHQGGKLFF. The DNA of the CDR3 is TGTGCCAGCAGCCATCAGGGAGGGAAGCTGTTTTTT.

This rearrangement joins TRBV6-2 or TRBV6-3 to TRBJ2-5; unclear D gene. Trimming shortened V by 5 bases and J by 5 bases, and 9 bases separated the two germline ends. From germline, CDR1 is MNHEY and CDR2 SVGEGT. The CDR3 runs to 12 residues. For the CDR3, the DNA is TGTGCCAGCAGTGAAAGTGGGGAGACCCAGTACTTC. As protein: CASSESGETQYF.

Concerning this clonotype: A much larger clone sits a single nucleotide away, making a read error possible. V is TRBV7-9 and J is TRBJ2-7; the D call may be TRBD1 or TRBD2 (9 bases each). From germline, CDR1 is SEHNR and CDR2 FQNEAQ (reference sequence). CDR3 size: 17 residues. This chain's CDR3 is CVSSGGTGYRHSYEQYF. CDR3 DNA: TGTGTCAGCAGCGGGGGGACAGGGTACCGACACTCCTACGAGCAGTACTTC.

This clonotype was seen just once. The junction departs from germline at one end; a sequencing error may be responsible. The J gene is TRBJ2-7, the V gene TRBV6-5; D is unresolved. The length of the CDR3 is 12 residues. Looked up from germline, CDR1 is MNHEY and CDR2 is SVGAGI. CDR3 residues: CARSNGLYAQYF. For the CDR3, the DNA is TGTGCCCGCAGTAACGGGCTGTACGCGCAGTACTTC.

To note about this clonotype: The germline gene is not matched at one end of the junction; a read error may be the cause. The chain carries TRBV14 and TRBJ2-7; weak D call: TRBD1 (5 bases). Germline lookup yields CDR1 SGHDN and CDR2 FVKESK. The CDR3 extends over 13 amino acids. The CDR3 coding sequence is TGTGCCAGCGGCCAAGACAGCTCCTTCGAGCAGTACTTC. It specifies CASGQDSSFEQYF.

This clonotype was seen at least ten times. The genes are TRBV29-1 and TRBJ2-3, with 11 bases that match TRBD2. Germline assignment: CDR1 SQVTM and CDR2 ANQGSEA. CDR3 size: 14 residues. With 8 bases clipped from V and 3 bases from J, the junction kept 7 bases outside the gene matches. The CDR3 protein is CSLMTSGKTDTQYF. In DNA, the CDR3 is TGCAGCTTGATGACTAGCGGGAAGACAGATACGCAGTATTTT.

The chain has TRBV12-3 or TRBV12-4 and TRBJ2-1, with no clear D. With the DNA end fitting TRBJ2-5 better, the J assignment may be wrong. The CDR3 loop spans 13 amino acids. CDR3 sequence: CASSPYGYNDQYF. In DNA, the CDR3 is TGTGCCAGCAGTCCGTATGGGTACAATGACCAGTACTTC.

About this clonotype: At one end the junction does not follow the germline gene, possibly because of a read error. The chain employs TRBV7-9 and TRBJ2-5, with 7 positions matching TRBD1. The CDR3 is 15 amino acids. Germline V gene data show CDR1 as SEHNR and CDR2 as FQNEAQ (reference sequence). This CDR3 is CTSSVQQQGSETQYF. The CDR3 DNA is TGTACCAGCAGCGTACAGCAACAGGGGTCAGAGACCCAGTACTTC. The whole variable domain, filled in from reference TRBV7-9 and TRBJ2-5, reads DTGVSQNPRHKITKRGQNVTFRCDPISEHNRLYWYRQTLGQGPEFLTYFQNEAQLEKSRLLSDRFSAERPKGSFSTLEIQRTEQGDSAMYLCTSSVQQQGSETQYFGPGTRLLVL.

Points on this clonotype: Here the CDR3 omits its conserved ending phenylalanine or tryptophan, so a read error is the likely source. The limits of the CDR3 on the DNA are not certain, so only TCRdb's listed CDR3 is given. The CDR3 loop is CASSLSGTSGRGVEFS. The rearrangement links TRBV11-3 to TRBJ2-1; the table's D gene call, TRBD2, was not cross checked with the DNA. Germline V gene data show CDR1 as SGHNT and CDR2 as YENEEA. Counting both end residues, the CDR3 totals 16 amino acids.

About this clonotype: Sequence at one end of the junction differs from germline and may be a read error. The rearrangement links TRBV4-2 to TRBJ2-1, with TRBD2 matching over 11 bases. From germline, CDR1 is LGHNA and CDR2 YNFKEQ. The CDR3 loop spans 14 amino acids. CDR3 DNA: TGTGCCAGCAGCCAATTACTAGCGGGAGTTGAGCATTTCTTC. Protein sequence: CASSQLLAGVEHFF.

In regard to this clonotype: A much larger clonotype is one base distant, so this may be a read error. The chain employs TRBV28 and TRBJ1-2, with a possible D match to TRBD1 (6 bases). The length of the CDR3 is 13 residues. From germline, CDR1 is MDHEN and CDR2 SYDVKM. The V gene lost 6 bases and the J gene lost 6 bases, with 14 bases spanning the gap. This chain's CDR3 is CASSLDSVNGYTF. The CDR3 DNA sequence: TGTGCCAGCAGCCTGGACAGTGTGAATGGCTACACCTTC.

With regard to this clonotype: This may be a read error, as it is one base from a much larger clone. The V and J genes are TRBV6-2 or TRBV6-3 and TRBJ2-7; tentatively, D is TRBD2 (6 bases). The germline V gene has CDR1 MNHEY and CDR2 SVGEGT. The V end was cut by 4 bases, the J end by 0 bases, with 22 bases between. The CDR3 loop spans 18 amino acids. The CDR3 bases are TGTGCCAGCAGTTCCCCGCTAGTGGGAGGTTTACACTCCTACGAGCAGTACTTC. This codes for CASSSPLVGGLHSYEQYF.

Comments on this clonotype: At one end, the junction sequence differs from germline, possibly due to a read error. The chain employs TRBV4-1 and TRBJ2-2; D possibly corresponds to TRBD1 (6 bases). The germline CDR1 and CDR2 sequences are MGHRA and YSYEKL. This CDR3 is built from 14 residues. CDR3 residues: CTSSPGTHTGELFF. CDR3 DNA: TGCACCAGCAGCCCGGGGACACACACCGGGGAGTTGTTTTTT.

The rearrangement uses TRBV5-6 and TRBJ2-2; D is undetermined. This CDR3 has 16 amino acids. Germline values: CDR1 SGHDT, CDR2 YYEEEE. V lost 0 bases, J lost 4 bases, and 13 bases lay in between. CDR3 sequence (DNA): TGTGCCAGCAGCTTGGGCAAGGTGTTGTTCACCGGGGAGCTGTTTTTT. This gives the protein CASSLGKVLFTGELFF.

Turning to this clonotype: The junction does not match germline at one end; this may be a read error. V gene TRBV4-1 combines with J gene TRBJ2-5; D ambiguous. Germline lookup yields CDR1 MGHRA and CDR2 YSYEKL. The CDR3 totals 15 residues. The CDR3 nucleotides are TGCACCAGCAGCCAAGGATTAGGCAAGGGAGAGACCCAGTACTTC. This gives the protein CTSSQGLGKGETQYF.

With regard to this clonotype: One junction end does not reproduce the germline sequence, and a read error may be involved. The chain combines TRBV4-2 with TRBJ2-1; D tentatively fits TRBD1 or TRBD2 (5 bases each). CDR1 is LGHNA, CDR2 YNFKEQ, per germline. This CDR3 contains 19 residues. In nucleotides, the CDR3 is TGTGCCAACAGCCAATCAACGGGGCGGAAACCCAACCCAAATCGTGAGCAGTTCTTC. This sequence encodes CANSQSTGRKPNPNREQFF.